These T cell receptor beta chains were read from a single sample in a study of T cells in Graves' hyperthyroidism and ophthalmopathy. A single record per CDR3 protein comes from TCRdb applying MiXCR to the multiplex PCR reads. The sample gives about 320,000 distinct CDR3 sequences, roughly 17% of which show up once; roughly a third is in the top ten. Sample: blood. The origin of the receptors is a man aged 25 to 45 with Graves' hyperthyroidism. Each CDR3 is given with its conserved first and last residue. The D gene is left open where the match is weak. Clone size appears in some rows only: once, few, many, or a class for an expanded clone.

d_call	cdr3_length	clone_size	v_call	j_call	cdr3_aa	cdr3_nt
TRBD2	19	NA	TRBV19	TRBJ2-7	CASSIDPSTSGVSSYEQYF	TGTGCCAGTAGTATAGATCCCTCGACTAGCGGGGTTAGCTCCTACGAGCAGTACTTC
NA	15	many	TRBV5-5	TRBJ1-2	CASSPWTDTNYGYTF	TGTGCCAGCAGCCCTTGGACAGATACTAACTATGGCTACACCTTC
NA	14	many	TRBV18	TRBJ1-2	CASSGSAAGGGYTF	TGTGCCAGCTCAGGATCGGCTGCGGGTGGTGGCTACACCTTC
NA	13	few	TRBV18	TRBJ1-5	CASSTDSNQPQHF	TGTGCCAGCTCGACGGATAGCAATCAGCCCCAGCATTTT
NA	16	many	TRBV12-3/TRBV12-4	TRBJ2-1	CASSWTGLGSYNEQFF	TGTGCCAGCAGTTGGACCGGACTCGGCTCCTACAATGAGCAGTTCTTC
TRBD2	14	NA	TRBV25-1	TRBJ2-5	CASSPTWGGETQYF	TGTGCCAGCAGTCCCACTTGGGGGGGGGAGACCCAGTACTTC
TRBD2	15	NA	TRBV19	TRBJ2-7	CASSMGLADHYEQYF	TGTGCCAGTAGTATGGGACTAGCGGACCACTACGAGCAGTACTTC
TRBD1	14	many	TRBV13	TRBJ2-1	CASSSTGGQNEQFF	TGTGCCAGCAGCTCCACAGGGGGCCAAAATGAGCAGTTCTTC
NA	15	many	TRBV12-3/TRBV12-4	TRBJ2-1	CASSLAVGSHNEQFF	TGTGCCAGCAGTTTAGCGGTAGGATCTCACAATGAGCAGTTCTTC
TRBD2	15	many	TRBV6-2/TRBV6-3	TRBJ2-3	CATRTSGVYTDTQYF	TGTGCCACTCGGACTAGCGGGGTCTACACAGATACGCAGTATTTT
NA	13	many	TRBV20-1	TRBJ2-5	CSASLAHLETQYF	TGCAGTGCTAGTCTAGCGCACCTTGAGACCCAGTACTTC
TRBD2	17	NA	TRBV9	TRBJ2-3	CASSVEGLAGAKDTQYF	TGTGCCAGCAGCGTAGAGGGTCTAGCGGGAGCGAAAGATACGCAGTATTTT
NA	12	many	TRBV5-1	TRBJ2-2	CASTLDAGELFF	TGCGCCAGTACGCTAGACGCCGGGGAGCTGTTTTTT
TRBD1	13	few	TRBV20-1	TRBJ1-2	CSATGQGAYGYTF	TGCAGTGCTACTGGACAGGGGGCTTATGGCTACACCTTC
NA	14	many	TRBV28	TRBJ2-1	CATRGASSGNEQFF	TGTGCCACCCGAGGCGCGTCCTCCGGGAATGAGCAGTTCTTC
NA	12	few	TRBV29-1	TRBJ2-3	CSVVRVADTQYF	TGCAGCGTTGTGAGGGTAGCGGATACGCAGTATTTT
NA	14	few	TRBV7-3	TRBJ1-1	CASSFRGGSSEAFF	TGTGCCAGCAGCTTCAGGGGAGGGAGCTCTGAAGCTTTCTTT
NA	14	few	TRBV12-5	TRBJ1-5	CASGLGTGDQPQHF	TGTGCTAGTGGTTTGGGCACGGGGGATCAGCCCCAGCATTTT
TRBD1	16	many	TRBV28	TRBJ2-7	CASNTIGQGASYEQYF	TGTGCCAGCAACACCATCGGACAGGGGGCATCCTACGAGCAGTACTTC
NA	13	NA	TRBV29-1	TRBJ2-5	CSVAPLRGETQYF	TGCAGCGTTGCCCCCCTACGGGGAGAGACCCAGTACTTC
NA	13	many	TRBV24-1	TRBJ1-1	CATKGGMNTEAFF	TGTGCCACCAAGGGCGGGATGAACACTGAAGCTTTCTTT
TRBD2	13	many	TRBV3-1	TRBJ2-1	CASSIAGSNEQFF	TGTGCCAGCAGCATAGCGGGATCCAATGAGCAGTTCTTC
NA	12	few	TRBV7-9	TRBJ1-1	CASSFANTEAFF	TGTGCCAGCAGCTTCGCGAACACTGAAGCTTTCTTT
TRBD2	13	many	TRBV20-1	TRBJ2-7	CSASSTSGYEQYF	TGCAGTGCGTCGTCGACTAGCGGCTACGAGCAGTACTTC
NA	13	few	TRBV5-6	TRBJ2-5	CASSLREQETQYF	TGTGCCAGCAGCTTGAGGGAGCAAGAGACCCAGTACTTC
NA	15	many	TRBV13	TRBJ1-5	CASSLGRGRNQPQHF	TGTGCCAGCAGCTTGGGGCGGGGCCGCAATCAGCCCCAGCATTTT
TRBD1	16	NA	TRBV5-5	TRBJ2-1	CASSRSGQGTFNEQFF	TGTGCCAGCAGCCGGAGCGGACAGGGGACTTTCAATGAGCAGTTCTTC
NA	16	many	TRBV7-8	TRBJ2-1	CASTAAGRLYDNEQFF	TGTGCCAGCACTGCGGCGGGCAGACTTTACGACAATGAGCAGTTCTTC
NA	13	NA	TRBV20-1	TRBJ1-1	CSAPDRRNTEAFF	TGCAGTGCCCCAGACAGACGGAACACTGAAGCTTTCTTT
NA	15	NA	TRBV20-1	TRBJ2-7	CSASSGARHSYEQYF	TGCAGTGCTAGTTCTGGAGCCCGTCACTCCTACGAGCAGTACTTC
TRBD1	13	NA	TRBV7-7	TRBJ2-2	CATGQGTTGELFF	TGTGCTACCGGACAGGGGACCACCGGGGAGCTGTTTTTT
NA	14	NA	TRBV6-2/TRBV6-3	TRBJ2-5	CASSYSGSGETQYF	TGTGCCAGCAGTTACTCGGGAAGCGGGGAGACCCAGTACTTC
TRBD2	17	many	TRBV11-2	TRBJ2-1	CASSSSRLAGGRSEQFF	TGTGCCAGCTCCTCAAGCAGACTAGCGGGAGGTCGGAGTGAGCAGTTCTTC
NA	14	NA	TRBV24-1	TRBJ2-3	CATSDWASPDTQYF	TGTGCCACCAGTGATTGGGCTAGCCCAGATACGCAGTATTTT
NA	15	many	TRBV6-1	TRBJ1-5	CASSSLRGRGQPQHF	TGTGCCAGCAGTTCCCTAAGGGGAAGGGGGCAGCCCCAGCATTTT
NA	13	many	TRBV2	TRBJ2-1	CASSEGTSNEQFF	TGTGCCAGCAGTGAAGGGACTTCCAATGAGCAGTTCTTC
TRBD2	15	many	TRBV5-1	TRBJ2-7	CASSLSTSSLGEQYF	TGCGCCAGCAGCTTGTCGACTAGCTCACTCGGTGAGCAGTACTTC
TRBD1	16	NA	TRBV7-6	TRBJ1-1	CASSFDDRVGNTEAFF	TGTGCCAGCAGCTTCGACGACAGGGTTGGGAACACTGAAGCTTTCTTT
NA	16	NA	TRBV7-9	TRBJ2-3	CASSKLSGLRTDTQYF	TGTGCCAGCAGCAAGCTATCGGGACTCCGCACAGATACGCAGTATTTT
TRBD2	13	NA	TRBV7-8	TRBJ2-1	CASSLRTSSEQFF	TGTGCCAGCAGCTTAAGGACTAGCAGTGAGCAGTTCTTC
NA	14	few	TRBV11-1	TRBJ2-2	CASSQNRALEELFF	TGTGCCAGCAGCCAGAACCGGGCCCTCGAGGAGCTGTTTTTT
TRBD2	16	once	TRBV19	TRBJ2-2	CASSLLAGGLTGELFF	TGTGCCAGTAGCCTGTTAGCGGGAGGGCTCACCGGGGAGCTGTTTTTT
NA	16	few	TRBV6-1	TRBJ2-1	CASSEVAGRSYNEQFF	TGTGCCAGCAGTGAAGTGGCGGGTCGCTCCTACAATGAGCAGTTCTTC
NA	11	few	TRBV20-1	TRBJ2-3	CSASPRDTQYF	TGCAGTGCTAGTCCCCGAGATACGCAGTATTTT